This record looks at one TCR beta chain sequence and its context. This entry comes from a study of blood T cell repertoires in COVID-19. Background on the study: The United States, Italy and Spain provided the acute and convalescent COVID-19 samples. From T cells, B-cell-depleted T cells, or PBMCs came the material, which was cDNA or gDNA.

Original methodology: Reference gene primer amplification gave nucleated cell count estimates. Assay used: immunoSEQ multiplex PCR; TCRdb lists only in-frame clones, some missing. Clone size and the V and J calls come from that table; the DNA yielded D and trimming. The data contain 65,000 to 100,000 clones, about four fifths of them singletons. CDR1 is SNHLY and CDR2 is FYNNEI in the germline V gene. Trimming took 5 bases from V and 5 from J; bases not matched to a gene: 5. The CDR3 contains 15 residues. Sequences were obtained from peripheral blood. The chain employs TRBV2 and TRBJ2-5, with 13 bases that match TRBD2. This clonotype was sampled from a human donor in a cohort sampled during active COVID-19. In DNA, the CDR3 is TGTGCCAGCAGTAAACTAGCGGGGGGGCAGGAGACCCAGTACTTC. Protein sequence: CASSKLAGGQETQYF.